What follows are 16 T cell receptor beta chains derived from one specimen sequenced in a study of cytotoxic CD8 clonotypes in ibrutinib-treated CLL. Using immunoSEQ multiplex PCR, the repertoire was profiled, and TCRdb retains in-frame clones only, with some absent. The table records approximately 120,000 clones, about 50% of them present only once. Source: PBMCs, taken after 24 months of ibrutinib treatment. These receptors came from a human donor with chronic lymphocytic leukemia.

The DNA of the CDR3 is TGTGCCAGCAGTGGTTCTGGGACGAACACCGGGGAGCTGTTTTTT. It yields the protein CASSGSGTNTGELFF. The chain couples TRBV2 to TRBJ2-2; D is ambiguous. The CDR3 extends over 15 amino acids. V lost 4 bases to trimming and J lost 0 bases, with 9 bases between them. Germline V gene data show CDR1 as SNHLY and CDR2 as FYNNEI.

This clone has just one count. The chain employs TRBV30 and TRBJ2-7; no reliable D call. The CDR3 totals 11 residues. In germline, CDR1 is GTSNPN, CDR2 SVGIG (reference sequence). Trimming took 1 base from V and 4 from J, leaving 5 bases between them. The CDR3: CAWSGPYEQYF. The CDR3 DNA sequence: TGTGCCTGGAGTGGCCCTTACGAGCAGTACTTC.

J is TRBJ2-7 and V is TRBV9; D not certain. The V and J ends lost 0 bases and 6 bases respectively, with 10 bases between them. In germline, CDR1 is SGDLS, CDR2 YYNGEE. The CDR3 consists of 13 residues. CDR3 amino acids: CASSVDMGGEQYF. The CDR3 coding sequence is TGTGCCAGCAGCGTAGACATGGGTGGCGAGCAGTACTTC. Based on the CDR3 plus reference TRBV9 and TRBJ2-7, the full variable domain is DSGVTQTPKHLITATGQRVTLRCSPRSGDLSVYWYQQSLDQGLQFLIQYYNGEERAKGNILERFSAQQFPDLHSELNLSSLELGDSALYFCASSVDMGGEQYFGPGTRLTVT.

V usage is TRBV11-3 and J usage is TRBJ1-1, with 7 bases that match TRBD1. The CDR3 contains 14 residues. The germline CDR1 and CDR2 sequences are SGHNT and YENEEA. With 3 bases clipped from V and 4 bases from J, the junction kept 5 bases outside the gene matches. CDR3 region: CASSFGQASTEAFF. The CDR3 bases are TGTGCCAGCAGCTTCGGACAGGCCAGCACTGAAGCTTTCTTT. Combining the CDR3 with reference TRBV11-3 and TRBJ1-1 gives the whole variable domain EAGVVQSPRYKIIEKKQPVAFWCNPISGHNTLYWYLQNLGQGPELLIRYENEEAVDDSQLPKDRFSAERLKGVDSTLKIQPAELGDSAVYLCASSFGQASTEAFFGQGTRLTVV.

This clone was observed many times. As DNA, the CDR3 is TGTGCCAGCAGCTTCCAGGGCCTCGAGCAGTACTTC. It yields the protein CASSFQGLEQYF. The chain carries TRBV7-2 and TRBJ2-7, with a weak D call TRBD1 (5 bases). Per germline, CDR1 SGHTA and CDR2 FQGNSA. The CDR3 covers 12 residues. Deletions cut 3 bases from V and 6 bases from J, with 9 bases between.

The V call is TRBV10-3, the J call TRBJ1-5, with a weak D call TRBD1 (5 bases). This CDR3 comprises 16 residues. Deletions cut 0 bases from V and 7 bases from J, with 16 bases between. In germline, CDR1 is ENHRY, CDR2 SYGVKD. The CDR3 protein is CAISESRDRRSQPQHF. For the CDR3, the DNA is TGTGCCATCAGTGAGTCGAGGGACCGGCGTTCGCAGCCCCAGCATTTT.

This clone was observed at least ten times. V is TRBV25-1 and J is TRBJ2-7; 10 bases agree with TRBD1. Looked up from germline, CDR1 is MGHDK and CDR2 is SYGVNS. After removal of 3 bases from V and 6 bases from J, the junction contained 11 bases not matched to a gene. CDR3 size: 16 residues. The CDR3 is CASSDLGTGESGEQYF. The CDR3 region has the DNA TGTGCCAGCAGTGACCTCGGGACAGGGGAATCTGGCGAGCAGTACTTC.

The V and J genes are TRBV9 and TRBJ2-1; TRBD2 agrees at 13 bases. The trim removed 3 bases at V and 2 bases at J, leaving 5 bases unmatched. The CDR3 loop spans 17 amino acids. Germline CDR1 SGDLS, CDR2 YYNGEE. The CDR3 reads CASSGGTSGTTYNEQFF. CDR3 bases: TGTGCCAGCAGCGGAGGGACTAGCGGGACCACCTACAATGAGCAGTTCTTC.

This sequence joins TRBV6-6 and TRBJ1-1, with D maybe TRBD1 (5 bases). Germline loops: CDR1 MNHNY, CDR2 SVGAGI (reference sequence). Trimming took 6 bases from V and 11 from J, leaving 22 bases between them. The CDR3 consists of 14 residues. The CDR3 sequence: CASRRPGEGSGAFF. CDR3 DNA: TGTGCCAGCAGGCGTCCGGGGGAGGGGTCTGGGGCTTTCTTT.

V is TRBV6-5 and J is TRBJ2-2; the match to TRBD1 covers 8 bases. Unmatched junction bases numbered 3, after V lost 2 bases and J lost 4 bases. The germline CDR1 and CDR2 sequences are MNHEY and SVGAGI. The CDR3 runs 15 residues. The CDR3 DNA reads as TGTGCCAGCAGTTACGACAGGGGAGGCACCGGGGAGCTGTTTTTT. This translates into CASSYDRGGTGELFF.

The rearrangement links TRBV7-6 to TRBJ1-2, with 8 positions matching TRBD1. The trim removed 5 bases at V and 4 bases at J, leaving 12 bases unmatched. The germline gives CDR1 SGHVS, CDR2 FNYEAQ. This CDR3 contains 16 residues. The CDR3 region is CASSRVDRGPSYGYTF. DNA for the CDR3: TGTGCCAGCAGCCGAGTCGACAGGGGCCCTAGCTATGGCTACACCTTC.

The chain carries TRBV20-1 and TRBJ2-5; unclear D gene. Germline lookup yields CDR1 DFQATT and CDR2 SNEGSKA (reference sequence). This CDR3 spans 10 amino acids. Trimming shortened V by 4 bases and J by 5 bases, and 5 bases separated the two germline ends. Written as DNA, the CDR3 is TGCAGTGCTAAGCTGGAGACCCAGTACTTC. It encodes CSAKLETQYF.

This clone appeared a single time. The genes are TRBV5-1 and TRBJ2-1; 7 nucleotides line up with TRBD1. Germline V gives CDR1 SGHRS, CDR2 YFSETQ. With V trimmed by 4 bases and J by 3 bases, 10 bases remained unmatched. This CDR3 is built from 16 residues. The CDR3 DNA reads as TGCGCCAGCAGCGTTGGCGCTGGGACAGACTACAATGAGCAGTTCTTC. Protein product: CASSVGAGTDYNEQFF.

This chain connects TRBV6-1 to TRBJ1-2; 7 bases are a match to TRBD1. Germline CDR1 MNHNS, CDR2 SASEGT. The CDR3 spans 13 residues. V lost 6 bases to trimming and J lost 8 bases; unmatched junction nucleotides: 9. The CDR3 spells CASRNDRVWGYTF. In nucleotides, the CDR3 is TGTGCCAGCAGAAACGACAGGGTTTGGGGCTACACCTTC.

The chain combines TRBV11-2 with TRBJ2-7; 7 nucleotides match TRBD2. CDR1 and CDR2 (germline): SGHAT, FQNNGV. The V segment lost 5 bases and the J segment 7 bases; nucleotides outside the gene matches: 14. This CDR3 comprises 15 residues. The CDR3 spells CASSGRTSHGLEQYF. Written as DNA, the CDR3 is TGTGCCAGCAGCGGAAGGACTAGTCATGGCCTTGAGCAGTACTTC.

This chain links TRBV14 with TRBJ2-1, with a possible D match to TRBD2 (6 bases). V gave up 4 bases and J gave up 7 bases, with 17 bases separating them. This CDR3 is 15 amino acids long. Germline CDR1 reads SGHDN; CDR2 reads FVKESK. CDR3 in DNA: TGTGCCAGCAGCCCCTCTGGCGGGGCGGGAAATGAGCAGTTCTTC. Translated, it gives CASSPSGGAGNEQFF.